Each of the 6 T cell receptor beta chains below was sequenced from the same sample in a study of T cell clones after liver transplantation. Here immunoSEQ multiplex PCR was the method, and the copy in TCRdb shows in-frame clones only, minus some. The sample includes approximately 100,000 clones, 80% to 85% of them seen just once. Source: CD4+ T cells from blood, taken before liver transplant. The source is a human donor who received a liver transplant.

The CDR3 nucleotides are TGTGCCAGCAGCTTAAGACCAACTGATACGCAGTATTTT. Its translation: CASSLRPTDTQYF. The chain links TRBV5-4 to TRBJ2-3; unclear D gene. CDR1 and CDR2 (germline): SGHNT, YYREEE (reference sequence). V lost 2 bases and J 6 bases, leaving 10 bases between the germline ends. The CDR3 extends over 13 amino acids. Looking up the rest from reference TRBV5-4 and TRBJ2-3 gives the full variable domain: ETGVTQSPTHLIKTRGQQVTLRCSSQSGHNTVSWYQQALGQGPQFIFQYYREEENGRGNFPPRFSGLQFPNYSSELNVNALELDDSALYLCASSLRPTDTQYFGPGTRLTVL.

This chain uses TRBV15 with TRBJ2-3; the match to TRBD2 covers 15 bases. Trimming cost V 0 bases and J 11 bases; bases outside gene matches: 6. The length of the CDR3 is 16 residues. Germline values: CDR1 LNHNV, CDR2 YYDKDF (reference sequence). CDR3: CATSRDRGTSGRMQYF. The CDR3 nucleotides read TGTGCCACCAGCAGAGATAGGGGGACTAGCGGGAGGATGCAGTATTTT.

The chain recombines TRBV19 with TRBJ2-1; D might be TRBD1 (6 bases). The CDR3 is made up of 16 amino acids. Germline lookup yields CDR1 LNHDA and CDR2 SQIVND (reference sequence). V dropped 5 bases and J dropped 4 bases, with 18 bases sitting between them. The CDR3, as DNA: TGTGCCAGTAGTCCCCAGCGGCCCAGGGGATACAATGAGCAGTTCTTC. As protein: CASSPQRPRGYNEQFF.

The J gene is TRBJ2-3, the V gene TRBV27; 9 nucleotides align to TRBD2. Germline CDR1 and CDR2: MNHEY and SMNVEV (reference sequence). The junction had 3 bases not matched to a gene; V was cut back by 6 bases and J by 2 bases. CDR3 length: 14 residues. The CDR3 sequence: CASRGLALTDTQYF. The CDR3 nucleotides are TGTGCCAGCAGGGGACTAGCCCTCACAGATACGCAGTATTTT.

To note about this clone: Other nucleotide sequences from this sample produce the same CDR3. V gene TRBV4-2 combines with J gene TRBJ1-3, with TRBD1 matching over 8 bases. Germline-derived CDR1 and CDR2 are LGHNA and YNFKEQ. This CDR3 is built from 14 residues. After removal of 3 bases from V and 3 bases from J, the junction contained 1 base not matched to a gene. The CDR3 here is CASSHGQGGNTIYF. The CDR3 DNA reads as TGTGCCAGCAGCCACGGACAGGGTGGAAACACCATATATTTT.

The chain links TRBV4-1 to TRBJ1-4; 7 bases are a match to TRBD1. The ends lost 1 base at V and 6 bases at J; junction bases unmatched: 8. The CDR3 is made up of 16 amino acids. From germline, CDR1 is MGHRA and CDR2 YSYEKL. The CDR3 loop reads CASSQVGGQTHEKLFF. For the CDR3, the DNA is TGCGCCAGCAGCCAAGTCGGGGGACAGACCCATGAAAAACTGTTTTTT.